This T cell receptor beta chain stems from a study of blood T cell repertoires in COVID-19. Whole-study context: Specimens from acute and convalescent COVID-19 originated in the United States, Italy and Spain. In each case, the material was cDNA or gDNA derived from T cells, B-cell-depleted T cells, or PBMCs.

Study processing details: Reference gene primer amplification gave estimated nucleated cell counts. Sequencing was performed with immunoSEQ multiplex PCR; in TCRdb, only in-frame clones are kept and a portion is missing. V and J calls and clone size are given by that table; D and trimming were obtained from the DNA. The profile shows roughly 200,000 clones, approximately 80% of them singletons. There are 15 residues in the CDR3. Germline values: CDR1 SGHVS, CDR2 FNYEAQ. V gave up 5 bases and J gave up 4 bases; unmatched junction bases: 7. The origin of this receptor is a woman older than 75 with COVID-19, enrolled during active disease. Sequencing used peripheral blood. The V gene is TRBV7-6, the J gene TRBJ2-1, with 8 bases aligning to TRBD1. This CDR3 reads CASSPYRGTYNEQFF. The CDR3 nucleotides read TGTGCCAGCAGCCCCTACAGGGGGACATACAATGAGCAGTTCTTC.